Listed here are 9 T cell receptor beta chains from one sample, sequenced in a study of siplizumab effects on memory and regulatory T cells. Clones were read by immunoSEQ multiplex PCR, and TCRdb kept only the in-frame ones, dropping some. The sample includes 90,000 to 120,000 clones, 92% seen only once; the top ten take 0.55% to 0.95%. The sample consisted of Tregs sorted from blood. The origin of the receptors is a human donor in good health.

V gene TRBV2 combines with J gene TRBJ1-2, with D hard to call. Trimming shortened V by 4 bases and J by 2 bases, and 5 bases separated the two germline ends. The CDR3 is made up of 12 amino acids. CDR1 and CDR2 (germline): SNHLY, FYNNEI. The CDR3: CASSGFNYGYTF. As DNA, the CDR3 is TGTGCCAGCAGTGGGTTCAACTATGGCTACACCTTC.

This clone has just a few counts. The identical CDR3 is also encoded by other nucleotide sequences in the sample. The CDR3 reads CASSSGSSSYNEQFF. The CDR3 DNA is TGCGCCAGCAGCTCGGGGAGTTCCTCCTACAATGAGCAGTTCTTC. The rearrangement uses TRBV5-1 and TRBJ2-1; tentative D call: TRBD2 (5 bases). This CDR3 comprises 15 residues. The germline CDR1 and CDR2 sequences are SGHRS and YFSETQ. Trimming pared 3 bases from V and 0 bases from J, leaving 10 bases between.

This clone was seen a single time. This rearrangement joins TRBV5-1 to TRBJ1-1; unclear D gene. Trimming stripped 0 bases from V and 1 base from J, with 4 bases between. Per germline, CDR1 SGHRS and CDR2 YFSETQ. CDR3 size: 13 residues. The CDR3 region is CASSLEQNTEAFF. In DNA form, the CDR3 reads TGCGCCAGCAGCTTGGAACAGAACACTGAAGCTTTCTTT.

The J gene is TRBJ1-3, the V gene TRBV7-9, with 7 bases identical to TRBD1. The CDR3 totals 16 residues. V lost 5 bases and J lost 2; bases outside the gene matches: 9. Germline V gene lookup returns CDR1 SEHNR and CDR2 FQNEAQ (reference sequence). The CDR3 region is CASSQMTGLPGNTIYF. Here the CDR3 DNA reads TGTGCCAGCAGCCAAATGACAGGGCTACCTGGAAACACCATATATTTT.

The gene calls are TRBV2 and TRBJ2-7; no reliable D call. The CDR3 runs to 14 residues. Germline V CDR1 and CDR2: SNHLY, FYNNEI. Trimming stripped 6 bases from V and 2 bases from J, with 14 bases between. The CDR3 nucleotides are TGTGCCAGCAGACCCGGGTCTCTTGCCTACGAGCAGTACTTC. Its protein is CASRPGSLAYEQYF.

The chain couples TRBV27 to TRBJ1-5; 10 bases match TRBD1. This CDR3 has 14 amino acids. Trimming took 6 bases from V and 6 from J; bases not matched to a gene: 5. Germline CDR1 MNHEY, CDR2 SMNVEV (reference sequence). CDR3 nucleotides: TGTGCCAGCAGCGACAGGGGGCATTTTCAGCCCCAGCATTTT. Protein sequence: CASSDRGHFQPQHF.

This clone was seen a single time. The junction departs from germline at one end; a sequencing error may be responsible. The V gene is TRBV2, the J gene TRBJ1-2, with D perhaps TRBD1 (5 bases). CDR1 SNHLY and CDR2 FYNNEI come from the germline V gene. The CDR3 is 13 residues long. Written as DNA, the CDR3 is TGTGCTAGCAGGGAGGGCGGCGACTATGGCTACACCTTC. Protein sequence: CASREGGDYGYTF.

CDR3 DNA sequence: TGTGCCAGCAGCTTAGTATTCAACGAGCAGTACTTC. It encodes CASSLVFNEQYF. The J gene is TRBJ2-7, the V gene TRBV7-9; the D is unclear. V was clipped by 1 base and J by 5 bases, with 6 bases between them. The CDR3 totals 12 residues. Per the germline V gene, CDR1 is SEHNR and CDR2 is FQNEAQ (reference sequence).

The gene calls are TRBV28 and TRBJ1-2, with TRBD1 as a possible D gene (6 bases). The CDR3 runs 17 residues. CDR1 and CDR2 (germline): MDHEN, SYDVKM. Trimming pared 6 bases from V and 7 bases from J, leaving 27 bases between. The CDR3 DNA follows: TGTGCCAGCAGGCTAGGGGTGACGGGGGCTATTAGCGGTGGCTACACCTTC. Protein sequence: CASRLGVTGAISGGYTF.